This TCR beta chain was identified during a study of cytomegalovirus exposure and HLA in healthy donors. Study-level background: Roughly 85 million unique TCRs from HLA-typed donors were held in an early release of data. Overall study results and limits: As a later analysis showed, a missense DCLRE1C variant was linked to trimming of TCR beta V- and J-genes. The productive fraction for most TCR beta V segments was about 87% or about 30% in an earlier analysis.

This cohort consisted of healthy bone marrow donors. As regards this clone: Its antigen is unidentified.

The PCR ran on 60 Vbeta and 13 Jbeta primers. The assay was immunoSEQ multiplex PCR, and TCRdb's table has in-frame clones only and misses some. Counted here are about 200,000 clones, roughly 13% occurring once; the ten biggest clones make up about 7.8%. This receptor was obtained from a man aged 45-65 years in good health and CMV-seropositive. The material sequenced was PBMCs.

In nucleotides, the CDR3 is TGCGCCAGCAGCTACAGGACAGGGAATGAAAAACTGTTTTTT. It specifies CASSYRTGNEKLFF. The gene calls are TRBV5-1 and TRBJ1-4; 8 bases fit TRBD1. With V trimmed by 3 bases and J by 5 bases, 3 bases remained unmatched. Germline CDR1 reads SGHRS; CDR2 reads YFSETQ. This CDR3 spans 14 amino acids.